This TCR beta chain was captured in a study of OX40 agonist ivuxolimab in advanced cancers. The wider study: The diagnoses of dose-escalation patients were hepatocellular carcinoma, melanoma, renal cell or head and neck cancer.

Blood specimens came from baseline, cycle 4 day 1, and cycle 7 day 1. Per the germline V gene, CDR1 is LNHDA and CDR2 is SQIVND (reference sequence). V lost 2 bases and J lost 8; bases outside the gene matches: 14. The CDR3 totals 16 residues. Profiling relied on immunoSEQ multiplex PCR, and the TCRdb table lists in-frame clones only, not all of them. The table includes under 140,000 clones, roughly 87% detected once. The V and J genes are TRBV19 and TRBJ1-2; 7 bases fit TRBD1. The receptor's source is an adult with an advanced solid tumor such as melanoma, head and neck, liver or kidney cancer. Material: CD4+ or CD8+ T cells sorted from blood, obtained in a trial of the OX40 agonist ivuxolimab. This CDR3 reads CASSIRGGSVEWGYTF. For the CDR3, the DNA is TGTGCCAGTAGTATAAGAGGGGGCTCGGTCGAGTGGGGCTACACCTTC.